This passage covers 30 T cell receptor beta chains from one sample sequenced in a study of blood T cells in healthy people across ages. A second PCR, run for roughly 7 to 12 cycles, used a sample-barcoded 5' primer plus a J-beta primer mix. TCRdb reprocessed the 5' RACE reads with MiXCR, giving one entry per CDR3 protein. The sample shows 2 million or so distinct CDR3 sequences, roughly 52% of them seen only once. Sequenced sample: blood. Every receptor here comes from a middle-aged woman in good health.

The CDR3 is CASSYSRIPSYEQYF. The CDR3 DNA reads TGTGCCAGCAGTTACTCGAGAATCCCGTCATACGAGCAGTACTTC. J is TRBJ2-4 and V is TRBV6-2 or TRBV6-3; D uncertain. TRBJ2-7 matches the DNA end more closely, so the J call is doubtful. The V gene's germline CDR1 is MNHEY and CDR2 SVGEGT. The CDR3 runs to 15 residues.

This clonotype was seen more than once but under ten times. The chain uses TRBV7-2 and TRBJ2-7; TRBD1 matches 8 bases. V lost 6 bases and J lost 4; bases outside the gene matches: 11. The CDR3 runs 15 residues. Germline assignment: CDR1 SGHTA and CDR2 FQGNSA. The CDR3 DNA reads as TGTGCCAGCAGTTCTGAACAGGGGGGTGCTTACGAGCAGTACTTC. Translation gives CASSSEQGGAYEQYF.

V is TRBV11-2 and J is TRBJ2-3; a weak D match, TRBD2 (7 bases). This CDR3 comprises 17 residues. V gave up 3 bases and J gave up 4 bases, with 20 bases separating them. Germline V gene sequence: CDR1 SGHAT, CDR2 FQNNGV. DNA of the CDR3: TGTGCCAGCAGCTTTTCTTGGTTGGGGGGGCAACCAGATACGCAGTATTTT. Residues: CASSFSWLGGQPDTQYF.

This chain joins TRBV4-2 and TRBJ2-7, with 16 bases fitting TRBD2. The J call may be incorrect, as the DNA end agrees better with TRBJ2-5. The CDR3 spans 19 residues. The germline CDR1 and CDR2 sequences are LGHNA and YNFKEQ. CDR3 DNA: TGTGCCAGCAGCCAAGATTTGGGGACTAGCGGGGGGGCCGGAGAGACCCAGTACTTC. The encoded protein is CASSQDLGTSGGAGETQYF.

The DNA for the CDR3 is TGTGCCAGCAGCTTTCCGGGATTCTATGAGGAAGAGACCCAGTACTTC. Encoded protein: CASSFPGFYEEETQYF. The chain combines TRBV7-6 with TRBJ2-5; D is possibly TRBD2 (5 bases). Germline CDR1 reads SGHVS; CDR2 reads FNYEAQ. V was pared by 3 bases and J by 3 bases, with 17 bases between. CDR3 length: 16 amino acids.

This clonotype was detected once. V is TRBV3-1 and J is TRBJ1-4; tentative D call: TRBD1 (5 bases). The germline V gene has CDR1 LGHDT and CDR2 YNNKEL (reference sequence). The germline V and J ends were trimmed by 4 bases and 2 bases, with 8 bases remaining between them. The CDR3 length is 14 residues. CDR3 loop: CASSPGMTNEKLFF. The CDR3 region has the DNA TGTGCCAGCAGCCCAGGGATGACTAATGAAAAACTGTTTTTT.

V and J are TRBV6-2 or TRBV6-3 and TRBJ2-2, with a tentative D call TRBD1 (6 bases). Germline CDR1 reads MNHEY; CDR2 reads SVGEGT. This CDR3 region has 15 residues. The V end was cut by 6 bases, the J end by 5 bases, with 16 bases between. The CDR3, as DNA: TGTGCCAGCAGCCCAAGACAGGTTAATACCGGGGAGCTGTTTTTT. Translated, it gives CASSPRQVNTGELFF.

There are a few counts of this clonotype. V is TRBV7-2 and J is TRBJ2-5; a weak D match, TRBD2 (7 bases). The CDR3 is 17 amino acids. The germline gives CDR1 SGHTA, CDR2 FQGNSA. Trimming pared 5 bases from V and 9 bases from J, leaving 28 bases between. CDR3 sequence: CASSRNGGGSPRAAQYF. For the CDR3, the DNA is TGTGCCAGCAGCCGAAATGGCGGGGGCTCCCCGAGAGCGGCCCAGTACTTC.

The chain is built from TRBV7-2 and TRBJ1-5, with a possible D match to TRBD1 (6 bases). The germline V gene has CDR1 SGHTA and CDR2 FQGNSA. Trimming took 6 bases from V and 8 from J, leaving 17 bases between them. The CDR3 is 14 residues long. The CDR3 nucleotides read TGTGCCAGCAGTCCACACGGGGGCGGGGAGCCCCAGCATTTT. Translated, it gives CASSPHGGGEPQHF.

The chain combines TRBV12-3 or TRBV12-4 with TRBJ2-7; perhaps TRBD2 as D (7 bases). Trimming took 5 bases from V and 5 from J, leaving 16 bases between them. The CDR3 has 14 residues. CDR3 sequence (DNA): TGTGCCAGCAGTCCTGAACAGGGAGGGGACGAGCAGTACTTC. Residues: CASSPEQGGDEQYF.

CDR3 sequence reads: CASSWASGETQYF. In DNA, the CDR3 is TGTGCCAGCAGCTGGGCCAGCGGGGAGACCCAGTACTTC. The gene calls are TRBV14 and TRBJ2-5; D is possibly TRBD2 (6 bases). Per the germline V gene, CDR1 is SGHDN and CDR2 is FVKESK. Trimming removed 5 bases at V and 5 bases at J, with 12 bases between. The CDR3 covers 13 residues.

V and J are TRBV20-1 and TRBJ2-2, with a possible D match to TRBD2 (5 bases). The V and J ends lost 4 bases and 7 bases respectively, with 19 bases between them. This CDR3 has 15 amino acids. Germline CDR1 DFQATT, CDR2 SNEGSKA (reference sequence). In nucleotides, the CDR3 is TGCAGTGCTAAGTTACTAGTGGGAGACAACGGGGAGCTGTTTTTT. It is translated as CSAKLLVGDNGELFF.

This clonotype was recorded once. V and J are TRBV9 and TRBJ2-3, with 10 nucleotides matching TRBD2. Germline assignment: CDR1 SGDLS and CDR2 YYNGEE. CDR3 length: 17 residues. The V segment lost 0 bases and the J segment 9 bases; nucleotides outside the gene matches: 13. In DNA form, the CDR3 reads TGTGCCAGCAGCGTAGTTTCTAGCGGGGGAGCGCGGCGGACGCAGTATTTT. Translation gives CASSVVSSGGARRTQYF.

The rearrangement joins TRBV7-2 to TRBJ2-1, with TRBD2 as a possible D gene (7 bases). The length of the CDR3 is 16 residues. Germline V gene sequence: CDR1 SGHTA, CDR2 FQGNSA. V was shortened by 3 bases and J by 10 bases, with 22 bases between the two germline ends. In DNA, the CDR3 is TGTGCCAGCAGCTTCCGTAGGGGGGGAAGGGAACGGGAGCAGTTCTTC. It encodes CASSFRRGGREREQFF.

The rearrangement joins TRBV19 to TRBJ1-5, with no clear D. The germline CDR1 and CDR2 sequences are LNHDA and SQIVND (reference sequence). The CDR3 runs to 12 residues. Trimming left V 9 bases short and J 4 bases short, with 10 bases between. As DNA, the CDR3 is TGTGCCAGCTCTTCCATAAATCAGCCCCAGCATTTT. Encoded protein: CASSSINQPQHF.

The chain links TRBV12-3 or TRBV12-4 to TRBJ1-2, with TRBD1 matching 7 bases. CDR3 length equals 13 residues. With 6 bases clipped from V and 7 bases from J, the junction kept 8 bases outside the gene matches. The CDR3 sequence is CASSHRGPVGYTF. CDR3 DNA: TGTGCCAGCAGCCACAGGGGACCAGTTGGCTACACCTTC.

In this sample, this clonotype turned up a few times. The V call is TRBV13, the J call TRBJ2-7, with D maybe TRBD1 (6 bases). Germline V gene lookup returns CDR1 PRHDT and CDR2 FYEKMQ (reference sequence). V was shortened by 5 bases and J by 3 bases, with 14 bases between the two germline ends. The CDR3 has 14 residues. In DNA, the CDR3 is TGTGCCAGCAGCCCCGGGACAACTTACTACGAGCAGTACTTC. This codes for CASSPGTTYYEQYF. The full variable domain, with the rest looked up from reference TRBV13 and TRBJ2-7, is AAGVIQSPRHLIKEKRETATLKCYPIPRHDTVYWYQQGPGQDPQFLISFYEKMQSDKGSIPDRFSAQQFSDYHSELNMSSLELGDSALYFCASSPGTTYYEQYFGPGTRLTVT.

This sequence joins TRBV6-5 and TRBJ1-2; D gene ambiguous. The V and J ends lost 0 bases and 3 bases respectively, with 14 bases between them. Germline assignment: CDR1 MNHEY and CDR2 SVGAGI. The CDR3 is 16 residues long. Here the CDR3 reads CASSYSRVGLDYGYTF. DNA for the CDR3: TGTGCCAGCAGTTACTCGAGGGTCGGTCTAGACTATGGCTACACCTTC.

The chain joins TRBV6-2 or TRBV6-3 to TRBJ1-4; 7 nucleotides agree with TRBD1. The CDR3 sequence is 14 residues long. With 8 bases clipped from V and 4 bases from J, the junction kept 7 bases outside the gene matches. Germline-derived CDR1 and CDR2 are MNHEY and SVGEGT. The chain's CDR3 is CASCRDSRNEKLFF. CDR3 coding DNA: TGTGCCAGCTGCCGGGACAGTCGTAATGAAAAACTGTTTTTT.

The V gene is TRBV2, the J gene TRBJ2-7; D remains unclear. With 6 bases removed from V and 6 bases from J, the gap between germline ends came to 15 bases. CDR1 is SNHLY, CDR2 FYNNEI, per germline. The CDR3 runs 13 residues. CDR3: CASRAEYPSEQYF. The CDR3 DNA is TGTGCCAGCAGGGCAGAGTACCCTAGCGAGCAGTACTTC.

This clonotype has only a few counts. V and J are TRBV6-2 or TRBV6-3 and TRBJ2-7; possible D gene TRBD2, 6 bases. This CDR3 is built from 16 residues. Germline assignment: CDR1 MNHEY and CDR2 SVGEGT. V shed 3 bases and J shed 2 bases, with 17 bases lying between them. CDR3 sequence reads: CASSYSGPGGTYEQYF. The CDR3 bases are TGTGCCAGCAGTTATAGCGGCCCCGGAGGGACCTACGAGCAGTACTTC.

CDR3 sequence (DNA): TGTGCCAGTGGCGGGGGTGAAGCAGATACGCAGTATTTT. Translating it yields CASGGGEADTQYF. The V and J genes are TRBV28 and TRBJ2-3; 7 bases fit TRBD2. This CDR3 is built from 13 residues. After removal of 9 bases from V and 4 bases from J, the junction contained 7 bases not matched to a gene. In germline, CDR1 is MDHEN, CDR2 SYDVKM. The whole variable domain, filled in from reference TRBV28 and TRBJ2-3, reads DVKVTQSSRYLVKRTGEKVFLECVQDMDHENMFWYRQDPGLGLRLIYFSYDVKMKEKGDIPEGYSVSREKKERFSLILESASTNQTSMYLCASGGGEADTQYFGPGTRLTVL.

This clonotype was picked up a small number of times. CDR3 amino acids: CSARDQLNNNEQFF. CDR3 bases: TGCAGTGCTAGAGATCAACTAAACAACAATGAGCAGTTCTTC. This chain uses TRBV20-1 with TRBJ2-1; D is undetermined. The CDR3 contains 14 residues. The germline gives CDR1 DFQATT, CDR2 SNEGSKA (reference sequence). V was pared by 0 bases and J by 5 bases, with 11 bases between.

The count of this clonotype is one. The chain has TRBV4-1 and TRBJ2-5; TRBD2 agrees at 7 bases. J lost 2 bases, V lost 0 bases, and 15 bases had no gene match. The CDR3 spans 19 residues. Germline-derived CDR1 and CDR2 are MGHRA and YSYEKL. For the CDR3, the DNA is TGCGCCAGCAGCCAAGATCTCCCAAGCGGGGCAAATCGACAAGAGACCCAGTACTTC. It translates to CASSQDLPSGANRQETQYF.

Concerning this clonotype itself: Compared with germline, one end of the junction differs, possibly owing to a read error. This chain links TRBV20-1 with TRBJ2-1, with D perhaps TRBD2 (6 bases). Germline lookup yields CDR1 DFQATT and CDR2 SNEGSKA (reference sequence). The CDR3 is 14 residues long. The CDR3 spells CSVRDRLDGNEQFF. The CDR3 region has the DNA TGCAGTGTTAGAGATCGACTAGATGGGAATGAGCAGTTCTTC.

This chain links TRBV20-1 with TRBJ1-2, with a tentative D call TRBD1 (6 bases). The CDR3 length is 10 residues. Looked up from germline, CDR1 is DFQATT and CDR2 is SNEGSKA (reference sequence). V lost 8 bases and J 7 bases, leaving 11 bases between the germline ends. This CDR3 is CSTPGAGYTF. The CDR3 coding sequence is TGCAGTACACCAGGGGCTGGCTACACCTTC.

The CDR3 sequence: CAISDGGINEKLFF. The CDR3 DNA reads as TGTGCCATCAGTGATGGGGGTATAAATGAAAAACTGTTTTTT. The chain joins TRBV10-3 to TRBJ1-4; D is perhaps TRBD1 (5 bases). With 3 bases removed from V and 5 bases from J, the gap between germline ends came to 10 bases. The CDR3 is 14 residues long. CDR1 and CDR2 from the germline V gene are ENHRY and SYGVKD.

CDR3 sequence: CASSWDPFTDTQYF. The CDR3 region has the DNA TGCGCCAGCAGTTGGGATCCCTTCACAGATACGCAGTATTTT. The chain recombines TRBV4-1 with TRBJ2-3; D uncertain. The germline gives CDR1 MGHRA, CDR2 YSYEKL. This CDR3 is built from 14 residues. With 6 bases removed from V and 2 bases from J, the gap between germline ends came to 12 bases.

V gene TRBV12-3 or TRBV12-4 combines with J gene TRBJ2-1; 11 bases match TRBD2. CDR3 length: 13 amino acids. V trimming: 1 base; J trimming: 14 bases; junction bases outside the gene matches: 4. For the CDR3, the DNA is TGTGCCAGCAGTTTAGGAGCACTAGCGGGGGAGTTCTTC. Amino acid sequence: CASSLGALAGEFF.

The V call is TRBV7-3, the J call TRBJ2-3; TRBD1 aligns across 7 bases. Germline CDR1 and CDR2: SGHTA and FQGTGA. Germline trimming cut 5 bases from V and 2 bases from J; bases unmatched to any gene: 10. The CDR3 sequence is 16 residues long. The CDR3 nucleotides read TGTGCCAGCAGCCCGGACAGGACTTATTACACAGATACGCAGTATTTT. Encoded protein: CASSPDRTYYTDTQYF.